This T cell receptor beta chain stems from a study of T cells in Graves' hyperthyroidism and ophthalmopathy. TCR beta CDR3 regions were amplified from RNA transcripts. The HTBI primer set served for first-round RT-PCR of the TCR CDR3. MiXCR, applied by TCRdb to the multiplex PCR reads, yields one record per CDR3 protein. This table has under 450,000 distinct CDR3 sequences, 13% appearing once. The table lists this clonotype with a few counts. V lost 6 bases, J lost 1 base, and 12 bases lay in between. The germline gives CDR1 DFQATT, CDR2 SNEGSKA (reference sequence). The CDR3 has 13 residues. The study enrolled patients aged 18 to 65 with newly diagnosed hyperthyroidism of under 2 months' duration.

This sequence joins TRBV20-1 and TRBJ2-5; D possibly corresponds to TRBD2 (6 bases). Sequenced material: blood. This receptor was obtained from a man aged 25-45 years with Graves' hyperthyroidism that later progressed to Graves' ophthalmopathy. The CDR3: CSARGKAQETQYF. The DNA for the CDR3 is TGCAGTGCCCGCGGGAAGGCCCAAGAGACCCAGTACTTC.